This T cell receptor (beta chain) was retrieved from a study of T cell responses to AZD1222 COVID-19 vaccine. This clone was counted a single time. Antigen unknown. The CDR3 totals 16 residues. The germline CDR1 and CDR2 sequences are SGHNT and YENEEA. V lost 4 bases, J lost 3 bases, and 5 bases stayed unmatched. Study-level points and caveats: At 160-218 and 743-854, vaccine-associated CD4 TCRs were dominant, and they spanned spike. It should be noted that donors were predominantly white British and more often female, and clonal diversity was possibly underestimated.

Here immunoSEQ multiplex PCR was the method, and the copy in TCRdb shows in-frame clones only, minus some. The sample lists about 89,000 clones, approximately 86% occurring once. The receptor's source is an adult who received the AZD1222 COVID-19 vaccine. Sequenced here: peripheral blood, sampled 28 days after the second AZD1222 dose. The V and J genes are TRBV11-3 and TRBJ2-1; 11 bases align to TRBD2. The CDR3 loop is CASSSGGTSGYNEQFF. In DNA form, the CDR3 reads TGTGCCAGCAGCTCCGGGGGGACTAGCGGCTACAATGAGCAGTTCTTC.